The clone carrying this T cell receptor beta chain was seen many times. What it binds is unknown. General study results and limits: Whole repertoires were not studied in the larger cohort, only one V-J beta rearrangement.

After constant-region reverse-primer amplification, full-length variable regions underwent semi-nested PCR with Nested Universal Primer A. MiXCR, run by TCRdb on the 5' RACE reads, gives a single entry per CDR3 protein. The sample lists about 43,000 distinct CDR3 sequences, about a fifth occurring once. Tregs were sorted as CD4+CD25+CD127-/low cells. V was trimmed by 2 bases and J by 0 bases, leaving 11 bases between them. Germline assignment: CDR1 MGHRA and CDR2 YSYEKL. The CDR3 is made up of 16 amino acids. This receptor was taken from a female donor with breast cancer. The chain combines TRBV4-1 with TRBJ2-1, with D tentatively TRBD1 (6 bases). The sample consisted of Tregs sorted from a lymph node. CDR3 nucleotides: TGCGCCAGCAGCCAACTAACAGGGAGCTCCTACAATGAGCAGTTCTTC. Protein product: CASSQLTGSSYNEQFF.